This T cell receptor (beta chain) came from a study of PD-L1 blockade in urothelial cancer. For the study at large: Bladder-origin urothelial cancer in males described about nine tenths of the roughly 29 patients. After treatment start, blood was analyzed at 3 weeks (second dose) and at 6 weeks.

Germline CDR1 reads MRHNA; CDR2 reads SNTAGT. CDR3 size: 18 residues. V was clipped by 0 bases and J by 8 bases; unmatched bases: 12. Clones were read by immunoSEQ multiplex PCR, and TCRdb kept only the in-frame ones, dropping some. The repertoire holds about 130,000 clones, with 86% as singletons. Time point in this sample: peripheral blood 6 weeks after treatment start. The chain joins TRBV6-4 to TRBJ2-1; 11 bases line up with TRBD2. The clonotype originates from a man in his fifties or sixties with urothelial cancer. Material: PBMCs, obtained around atezolizumab (anti-PD-L1) treatment. For the CDR3, the DNA is TGTGCCAGCAGTGACTCGATGTTAGCGGGAGGGCCTAGCCATGAGCAGTTCTTC. This translates into CASSDSMLAGGPSHEQFF.